This T cell receptor beta chain was profiled in a study of control samples from healthy donors and cancer patients. The table came from immunoSEQ multiplex PCR; TCRdb's copy has only in-frame clones and leaves some out. This table holds over 110,000 clones, roughly 92% found once. This clone appeared once. The germline V gene encodes CDR1 DFQATT and CDR2 SNEGSKA (reference sequence). CDR3 length equals 11 residues. This chain links TRBV20-1 with TRBJ1-1, with a weak D call TRBD1 (5 bases). The TCR was taken from a man under 40 in good health. The sample comprised blood. CDR3: CRGLVNTEAFF. The CDR3 DNA reads TGCAGGGGACTTGTGAACACTGAAGCTTTCTTT.